This T cell receptor (beta chain) comes out of a study of blood T cell repertoires in COVID-19. Patients at the Seattle site were enrolled during active infection and followed longitudinally. With 3 bases removed from V and 4 bases from J, the gap between germline ends came to 9 bases. This CDR3 comprises 13 residues. Germline-derived CDR1 and CDR2 are SGHAT and FQDESV (reference sequence). This clone was observed a handful of times. Assay used: immunoSEQ multiplex PCR; TCRdb lists only in-frame clones, some missing. The top ten hold around 46% of the sample, which has some 56,000 clones, roughly 89% seen once.

What was sequenced was peripheral blood. The chain has TRBV11-1 and TRBJ1-2; D is undetermined. This TCR was sampled from a woman aged 55-69 years with COVID-19, enrolled during active disease. CDR3: CASSLAGSYGYTF. The CDR3 DNA reads TGTGCCAGCAGCTTGGCTGGGAGCTATGGCTACACCTTC.